This T cell receptor beta chain was obtained from a study of blood T cell repertoires in COVID-19. In the study's own analysis: Reference gene primer amplification gave nucleated cell count estimates. The table came from immunoSEQ multiplex PCR; TCRdb's copy has only in-frame clones and leaves some out. That table furnishes V, J and clone size, whereas the DNA furnished D and trimming. The sample lists around 300,000 clones, 75% to 95% seen once, with 0.95% to 1.2% in the top ten. CDR1 and CDR2 from the germline V gene are SQVTM and ANQGSEA. The CDR3 is made up of 13 amino acids. The V segment lost 6 bases and the J segment 6 bases; nucleotides outside the gene matches: 6. Allocation to cohorts depended on clinical history reported by the participants.

The clonotype was recovered from a woman aged 30 to 39 who had recovered from COVID-19. The sequenced material came from PBMCs or T cells enriched from blood (not recorded which). The chain recombines TRBV29-1 with TRBJ2-1; 9 nucleotides match TRBD2. This chain's CDR3 is CSVRGLALNEQFF. Written as DNA, the CDR3 is TGCAGCGTCCGAGGACTAGCGCTCAATGAGCAGTTCTTC.